The entry that follows covers one T cell receptor beta chain sequence. This clone was seen only a few times. It has no known antigen specificity. No qualities accompany the bases; no much larger clone lies one base away. This entry belongs to a study of cytomegalovirus exposure and HLA in healthy donors (TCRdb year 2017). At the level of the whole study: According to an earlier analysis of 587 of the donors, some 180 million T cells yielded over 100 million unique TCR beta sequences and around 300 Gb of sequence data. An early release covering about 600 HLA-typed donors comprised approximately 290 gigabases of sequencing data and roughly 85 million unique TCR sequences. The genetic ancestry cluster associated with self-reported Caucasian donors included roughly four fifths of the roughly 380 genotyped donors. The study aimed to test whether cataloging public T cell receptors could reveal signatures of past pathogen exposure. The T cell repertoires of roughly 660 subjects were profiled by immunosequencing and related to cytomegalovirus serostatus. Along with the approximately 650-subject first cohort, a separate validation cohort of more than 90 different subjects was used. To predict cytomegalovirus infection status, the study combined high-throughput TCR immunosequencing, statistical association of individual TCRs with disease status, and machine learning. To study patterns of TCR occurrence, a later analysis re-analyzed previously published TCR beta repertoires from around 700 donors and added high-resolution HLA genotyping. Rather than drawing on any new phenotypic data, the later analysis identified candidate immune exposures from TCR beta sequences and the way those sequences occurred across donors. To decide whether each TCR beta V gene segment behaved as functional or pseudogenic, an earlier analysis of some 600 of the donors relied on high-throughput TCR beta sequencing. Donor age, sex, ethnicity and CMV serostatus were compiled together with the repertoire data. A later genetic analysis used genome-wide SNP genotypes for about 60% of the roughly 700 donors, treating that subset as a discovery cohort. Every repertoire in the discovery cohort had been generated on one and the same sequencing platform. HLA typing included class I and class II loci at four-digit resolution. The number of donors typed differed by locus, with about 629-630 for A, B, C, DRB1 and DQB1, roughly 520 for DQA1, 600 to 610 for DPA1, and some 440 for DPB1. Several DR-DQ haplotypes were handled as single units for association and clustering because linkage in the cohort was strong. Across approximately 420 genotyped donors of the cohort, an average of about 240,000 unique TCR beta nucleotide sequences per donor were sequenced, and roughly 18% of those sequences were non-productive. What the work shows at the level of the full study, not this receptor alone: At a false discovery rate of 0.05, a later analysis linked 15,000 to 20,000 TCR beta sequences to specific HLA alleles. While some public TCRs were present in many individuals, most TCR sequences turned up only very rarely across donors. In a later analysis, TCR association rates were found to vary across HLA loci, with the most associated TCRs seen for DRB1 alleles and the fewest for HLA-C alleles. The classifier was reported to diagnose cytomegalovirus status with high specificity and sensitivity in both the original cohort and the validation cohort. A further reported finding was that TCR beta sequences accurately predicted the HLA-A and HLA-B alleles for most subjects in the first cohort. A few of the identified cytomegalovirus-associated TCR beta chains were confirmed in vitro to be specific for cytomegalovirus antigens. The presence/absence analyses assumed that sequencing depth was roughly uniform across donors, and that assumption may not be true. In this cohort, only TCR beta chains were sequenced, and detectable features were limited by the absence of alpha or paired-chain data. An earlier analysis of several hundred of the donors showed that most TCR beta V segments appeared in productive rearrangements either about 87% or about 30% of the time, which broadly matched IMGT annotations. In a later analysis, most CMV-associated TCR beta chains were found to appear HLA-restricted, with HLA associations seemingly driven largely by CMV exposure. The authors suggested that the approach could potentially be extended to other disease states and immunological phenotypes. In a later analysis, several top co-occurrence clusters were reported to appear linked to parvovirus B19, influenza, CMV and Epstein-Barr virus. In a later genetic analysis, a missense DCLRE1C variant was associated with V-gene and J-gene trimming of TCR beta chains, and the association was replicated in an independent cohort. HLA typing was unavailable for some donors at each locus, so association tests used only the typed subset. For the cohort, immune exposure information was limited to CMV serostatus. Because counts were too low, 15 or so rarely observed V segments, including chromosome 9 orphons, were excluded from the earlier analysis of some 540 of the donors. Linkage disequilibrium might explain the correlated functional status among segregating V segments, but an unknown experimental factor could not be ruled out. Compared with equally common non-associated chains, HLA-associated TCR beta chains in a later analysis were more clonally expanded and had lower generation probabilities. When HLA alleles, especially DR and DQ, strongly co-occurred, TCR associations were difficult to assign to individual alleles. According to a later genetic analysis, donors in an Asian-associated ancestry cluster had fewer N-insertions in productive TCRs than the approximately 650-donor mean. The sequencing pipeline was judged likely to have produced a cluster of highly shared sequence variants as a technical artifact. Because the 87-base-pair reads could not distinguish some IMGT-functional V segments, including TRBV6-2 and TRBV6-3, those segments were excluded. In the study, about 150 TCR beta chains were listed as associated with cytomegalovirus.

Libraries were constructed by the immunoSEQ multiplex PCR assay. The multiplex PCR relied on a mix of 60 forward primers for TCR Vbeta segments and 13 reverse primers for TCR Jbeta segments. The CDR3 region of rearranged TCR beta genes was amplified from genomic DNA by a multiplex PCR assay. The amplified TCR beta libraries were sequenced on the Illumina HiSeq System as 87-base-pair reads. In the original analysis: A later analysis tallied tens of millions of unique TCR beta chains across the 666 repertoires, and about 10 million of those chains were shared by two or more donors. A nearest-neighbor algorithm error-corrected the raw reads and collapsed the reads into unique sequences, merging closely related sequences to remove PCR and sequencing errors. To assign V, D and J gene segments, CDR3 sequences were aligned to IMGT reference sequences. For a sequence to be retained, at least a six-nucleotide match to both a V gene segment and a J gene segment was required. A rearrangement counted as productive if the CDR3 had no stop codons and remained in frame with V and J, and every other rearrangement counted as non-productive. Following IMGT convention, CDR3 was defined as the stretch from the second conserved V-encoded cysteine to the conserved J-encoded phenylalanine. In an earlier analysis of some 550 of the donors, sequences lacking an unambiguous match to a single V gene segment were excluded. An earlier analysis of a few hundred of the donors called V segments functional above 56.7% productive rearrangements and segregating when the between-donor standard deviation exceeded 5%. A statistical classification framework was developed to diagnose cytomegalovirus status using the catalog of TCR beta chain sequences. In a later analysis, V and J genes were assigned by comparing TCR nucleotide sequences against IMGT/GENE-DB human TR gene sequences. In a later analysis, CDR3 sequences and most-parsimonious VDJ recombination scenarios were assigned using the TCRdist pipeline. A later analysis defined each TCR beta chain by its CDR3 amino acid sequence plus V-gene family, and excluded reads lacking a unique V-gene family. To address suspected cross-contamination and a sequencing artifact, a later analysis removed 592 highly shared, low-generation-probability nucleotide sequences. A later analysis calculated a clonal expansion index for each public chain from normalized within-repertoire ranks of inferred template counts. In a later analysis, generation probabilities were computed using a VDJ recombination model fitted to out-of-frame rearrangements, and the results were checked against IGoR. In a later analysis, hypergeometric tests were used to score TCR-TCR, TCR-HLA and TCR-CMV co-occurrence, with a repertoire-size bias correction applied to TCR pairs. In a later analysis, false discovery rates were estimated by permuting HLA or CMV assignments 20 times. In a later analysis, co-occurring TCRs were grouped using DBSCAN, with TCRdist sequence similarity added in when clustering inside HLA-allele-positive subsets. Repertoires with fewer than 30,000 or more than 120,000 public chains, plus five repertoires with anomalous nucleotide sharing, were excluded from co-occurrence clustering. Entries here come from immuneACCESS through TCRdb and include only in-frame sequences with V and J called. Some clones fail to appear in such tables; in the studies checked, an unresolved V gene covers under half of the shortfall, and the cause of the remainder is unknown. V and J calls and clone size are those listed in that table; D and trimming were worked out from the DNA. The sample profile shows around 190,000 clones; approximately 80% of them were found once. Clones ranked in the top ten supply roughly 3% of the sample.

Via the germline V gene, CDR1 is ENHRY and CDR2 SYGVKD. Trimming at the junction amounts to 0 bases on V and 0 bases on J, and the germline ends lie 6 bases apart. The CDR3, cysteine through phenylalanine, is 14 amino acids long. Only the CDR3 portion is preserved as DNA: 42 bases, with reading frame beginning at the first base. The cohort comprised around 700 healthy bone marrow donors. Cohort members were all nominally healthy when sampled, although unrecorded immune exposures were likely present. The donor tested CMV seronegative and was one of the 352 seronegative cohort members. A peripheral blood sample was provided by each donor, and peripheral blood mononuclear cells were used for TCR beta sequencing. Genomic DNA extraction from the blood cell samples was performed with the Qiagen DNeasy Blood Extraction Kit.

The receptor's source is a woman aged 25 to 39 in good health and CMV-seronegative. The V and J genes are TRBV10-3 and TRBJ2-7, and possibly TRBD1, on 6 matching bases. Material for sequencing was PBMCs. The CDR3 here reads CAISESDSSYEQYF. The nucleotide sequence is given as TGTGCCATCAGTGAGTCGGACAGCTCCTACGAGCAGTACTTC.